This TCR beta chain was sequenced for a study of blood T cell repertoires in COVID-19 (dated by TCRdb to the early 2020s). As for the study more broadly: The collaborator samples originated in the United States, Italy and Spain and spanned the acute and convalescent phases of COVID-19. The material from the prospective study consisted of cDNA or gDNA derived from T cells, B-cell-depleted T cells, or PBMCs. Subjects who had been exposed to COVID-19, were actively infected with it, or had recovered from it provided the deeply sampled blood TCRbeta repertoires that made up the dataset. The repertoires were made available in a free public database intended to serve as a resource for research on the immune response to SARS-CoV-2. The samples were drawn from two sources: the first 160 participants of the ongoing ImmuneRACE study, and 950 to 1,500 subjects contributed by 6 global collaborators. The sample metadata nearly always contained a de-identified subject ID, COVID-19 status, age in years and sex. Where available, HLA class I and class II types were taken from metadata supplied by the sample provider and were not determined by assay-based typing. Results the study describes overall, beyond this receptor: Clinical and demographic metadata were provided uncurated, with the amount varying by source and participant.

Collaborating institutions collected whole blood in K2EDTA tubes following their own protocols. For TCRbeta analysis, collaborators shipped samples in one of three forms: frozen whole blood, isolated PBMCs, or DNA extracted from either of those sample types. The immunoSEQ Assay, a bias-controlled multiplex PCR, was used to amplify TCRbeta CDR3 regions from genomic DNA. Processing in the source paper ran as follows. The number of nucleated cells in each sample was estimated from the amplification of reference gene primers within the assay. To quantify the absolute abundance of each unique TCRbeta CDR3 rearrangement, sequence reads were collapsed and filtered. For each sample, productive Simpson clonality was calculated as the square root of Simpson's diversity index across productive rearrangements. Not all clones reach the TCRdb copy of this immuneACCESS table, which keeps in-frame sequences only. Checked studies attribute under half of the gap to unresolved V genes and leave the rest unexplained. V and J calls and clone size come straight from that table; D and trimming were deduced from the DNA. This sample is represented by 250,000 or so clones; about 88% of them were singletons. Jointly, the top ten make up over 6% of the sample.

This clone showed up just a few times. Its recognized antigen is unknown. No much larger clonotype is one base removed from it; base qualities were not supplied. Reading the germline V gene gives CDR1 LGHNA and CDR2 YSLEER. The CDR3, cysteine through phenylalanine, is 15 amino acids long. CDR3 DNA is the only sequence kept; it has 45 bases, read in frame from the first base. The junction carries 12 bases between V and J, which are trimmed by 0 bases and 9 bases respectively. This TCR was sampled from a woman between 70 and 85 years old with active or convalescent COVID-19. Sequencing used peripheral blood. Recombination linked TRBV4-3 to TRBJ1-6; no D gene call is confident. The sequence in DNA is TGCGCCAGCAGCCAAGACCGAGTTTGGAGTTCACCCCTCCACTTT. Translated, this gives CASSQDRVWSSPLHF.